This T cell receptor (beta chain) is from a study of early T cells in non-severe SARS-CoV-2 infection. This clonotype was detected many times. TCRdb re-derived calls from the 5' RACE reads in MiXCR, one entry per CDR3 protein. The sample includes about 76,000 distinct CDR3 sequences, roughly a sixth of them seen just once. The CDR3 runs to 14 residues. The V end lost 8 bases, the J end lost 2 bases, and 14 bases lay between the germline ends. Germline loops: CDR1 ENHRY, CDR2 SYGVKD. This TCR derives from an adult who was a healthcare worker with PCR-confirmed SARS-CoV-2 infection or an uninfected control (not recorded which). The genes are TRBV10-3 and TRBJ2-3; D is possibly TRBD2 (7 bases). Specimen: whole blood. In nucleotides, the CDR3 is TGTGCCATCTTCGAGGGGGGGACCACAGATACGCAGTATTTT. Its protein product is CAIFEGGTTDTQYF.